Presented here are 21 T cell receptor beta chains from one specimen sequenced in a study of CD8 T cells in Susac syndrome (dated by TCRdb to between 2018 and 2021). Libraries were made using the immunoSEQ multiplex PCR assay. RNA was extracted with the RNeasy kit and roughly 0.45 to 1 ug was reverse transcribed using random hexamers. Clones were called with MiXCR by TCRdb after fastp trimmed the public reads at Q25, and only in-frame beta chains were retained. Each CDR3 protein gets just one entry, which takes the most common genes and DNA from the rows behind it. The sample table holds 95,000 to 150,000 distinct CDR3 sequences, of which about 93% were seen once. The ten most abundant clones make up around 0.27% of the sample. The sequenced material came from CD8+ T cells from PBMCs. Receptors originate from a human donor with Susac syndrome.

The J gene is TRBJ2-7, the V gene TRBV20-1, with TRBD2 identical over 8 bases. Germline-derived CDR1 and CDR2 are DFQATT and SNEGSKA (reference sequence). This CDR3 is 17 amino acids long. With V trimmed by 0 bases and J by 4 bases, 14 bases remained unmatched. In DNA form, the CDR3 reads TGCAGTGCTAGAGATCCCGTGGGTAGCGGGGTCATTTACGAGCAGTACTTC. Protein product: CSARDPVGSGVIYEQYF.

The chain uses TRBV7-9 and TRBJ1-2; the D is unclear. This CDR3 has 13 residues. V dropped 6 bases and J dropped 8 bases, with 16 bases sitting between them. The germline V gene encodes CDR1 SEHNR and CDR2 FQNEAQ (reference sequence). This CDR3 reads CASRDRARGGYTF. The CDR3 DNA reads TGTGCCAGCAGGGATAGGGCCCGAGGGGGCTACACCTTC.

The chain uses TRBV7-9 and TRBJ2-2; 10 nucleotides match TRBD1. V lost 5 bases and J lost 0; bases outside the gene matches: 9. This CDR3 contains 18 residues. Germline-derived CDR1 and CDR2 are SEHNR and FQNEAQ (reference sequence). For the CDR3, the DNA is TGTGCCAGCAGCACACCCCCCGGACAGGGGGCGAACACCGGGGAGCTGTTTTTT. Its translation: CASSTPPGQGANTGELFF.

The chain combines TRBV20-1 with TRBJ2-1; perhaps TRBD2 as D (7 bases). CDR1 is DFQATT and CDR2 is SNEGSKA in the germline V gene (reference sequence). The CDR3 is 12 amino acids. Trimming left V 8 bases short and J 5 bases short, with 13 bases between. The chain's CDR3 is CSSEGGHNEQFF. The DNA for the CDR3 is TGCAGTTCCGAGGGGGGGCACAATGAGCAGTTCTTC.

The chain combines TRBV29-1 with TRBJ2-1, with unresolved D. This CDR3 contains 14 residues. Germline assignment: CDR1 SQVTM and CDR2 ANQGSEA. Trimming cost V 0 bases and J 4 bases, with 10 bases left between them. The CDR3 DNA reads TGCAGCGTTGAAGATCCTGGCAGTTACAATGAGCAGTTCTTC. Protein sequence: CSVEDPGSYNEQFF.

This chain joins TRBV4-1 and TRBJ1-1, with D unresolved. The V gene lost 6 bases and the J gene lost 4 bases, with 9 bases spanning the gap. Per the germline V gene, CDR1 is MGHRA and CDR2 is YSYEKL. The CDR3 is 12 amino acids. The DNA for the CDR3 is TGCGCCAGCAGGTCCGAGGGCACTGAAGCTTTCTTT. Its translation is CASRSEGTEAFF.

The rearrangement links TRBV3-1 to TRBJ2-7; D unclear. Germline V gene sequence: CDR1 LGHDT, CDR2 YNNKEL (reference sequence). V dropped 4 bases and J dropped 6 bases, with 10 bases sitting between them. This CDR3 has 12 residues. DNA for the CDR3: TGTGCCAGCAGCCCAGGCCCGGGCGAGCAGTACTTC. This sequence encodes CASSPGPGEQYF.

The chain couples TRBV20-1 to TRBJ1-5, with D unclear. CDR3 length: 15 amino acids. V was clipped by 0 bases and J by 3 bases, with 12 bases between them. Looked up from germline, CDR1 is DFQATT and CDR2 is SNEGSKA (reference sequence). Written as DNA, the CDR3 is TGCAGTGCTAGAGATCTAGGTCAGCTCAATCAGCCCCAGCATTTT. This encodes CSARDLGQLNQPQHF.

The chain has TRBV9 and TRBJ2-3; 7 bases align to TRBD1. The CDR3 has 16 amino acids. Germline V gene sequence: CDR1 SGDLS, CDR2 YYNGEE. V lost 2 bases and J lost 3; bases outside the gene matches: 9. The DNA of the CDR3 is TGTGCCAGCAGCGTGGGCAGGGGGTATCGGACAGATACGCAGTATTTT. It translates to CASSVGRGYRTDTQYF.

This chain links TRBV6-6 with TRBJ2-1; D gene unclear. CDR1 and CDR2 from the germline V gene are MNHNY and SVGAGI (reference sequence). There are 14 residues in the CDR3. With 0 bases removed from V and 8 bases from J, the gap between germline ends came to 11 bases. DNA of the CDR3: TGTGCCAGCAGTTACTCGATCGGGTACGATGAGCAGTTCTTC. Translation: CASSYSIGYDEQFF.

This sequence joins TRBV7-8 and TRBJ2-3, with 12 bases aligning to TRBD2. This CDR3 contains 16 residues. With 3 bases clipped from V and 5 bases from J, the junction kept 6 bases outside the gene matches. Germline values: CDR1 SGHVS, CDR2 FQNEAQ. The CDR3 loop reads CASSFPTSGGRDTQYF. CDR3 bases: TGTGCCAGCAGCTTCCCGACTAGCGGGGGAAGAGATACGCAGTATTTT.

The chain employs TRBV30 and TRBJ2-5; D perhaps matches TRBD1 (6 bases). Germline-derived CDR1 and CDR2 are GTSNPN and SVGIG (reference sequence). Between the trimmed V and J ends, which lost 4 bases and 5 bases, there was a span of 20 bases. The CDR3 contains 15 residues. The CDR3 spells CAWTTWGRGGETQYF. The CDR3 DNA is TGTGCCTGGACCACCTGGGGCAGGGGCGGGGAGACCCAGTACTTC.

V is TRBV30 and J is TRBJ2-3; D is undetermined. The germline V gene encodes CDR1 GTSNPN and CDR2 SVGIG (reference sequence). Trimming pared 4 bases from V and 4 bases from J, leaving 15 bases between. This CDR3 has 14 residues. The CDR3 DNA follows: TGTGCCTGGACCGACCGGGCGTTGGCAGATACGCAGTATTTT. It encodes CAWTDRALADTQYF. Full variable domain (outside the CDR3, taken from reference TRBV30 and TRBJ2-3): SQTIHQWPATLVQPVGSPLSLECTVEGTSNPNLYWYRQAAGRGLQLLFYSVGIGQISSEVPQNLSASRPQDRQFILSSKKLLLSDSGFYLCAWTDRALADTQYFGPGTRLTVL.

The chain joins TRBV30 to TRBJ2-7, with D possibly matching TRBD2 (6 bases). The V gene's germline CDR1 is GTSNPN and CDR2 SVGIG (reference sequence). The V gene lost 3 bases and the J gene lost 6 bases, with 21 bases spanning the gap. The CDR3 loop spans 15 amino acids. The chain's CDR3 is CAWSPAPGTPSEQYF. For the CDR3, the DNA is TGTGCCTGGAGCCCCGCCCCCGGGACTCCGTCCGAGCAGTACTTC.

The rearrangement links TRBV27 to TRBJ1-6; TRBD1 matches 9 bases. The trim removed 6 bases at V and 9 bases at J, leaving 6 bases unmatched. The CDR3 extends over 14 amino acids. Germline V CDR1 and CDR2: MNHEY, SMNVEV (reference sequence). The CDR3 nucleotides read TGTGCCAGCAGCCGAACAGGGGGCACTTCACCCCTCCACTTT. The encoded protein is CASSRTGGTSPLHF.

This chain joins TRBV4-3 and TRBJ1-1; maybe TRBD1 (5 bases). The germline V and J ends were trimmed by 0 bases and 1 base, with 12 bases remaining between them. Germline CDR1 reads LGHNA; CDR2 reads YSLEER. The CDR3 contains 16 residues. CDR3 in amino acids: CASSQDPGHGNTEAFF. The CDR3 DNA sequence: TGCGCCAGCAGCCAAGATCCGGGGCACGGGAACACTGAAGCTTTCTTT.

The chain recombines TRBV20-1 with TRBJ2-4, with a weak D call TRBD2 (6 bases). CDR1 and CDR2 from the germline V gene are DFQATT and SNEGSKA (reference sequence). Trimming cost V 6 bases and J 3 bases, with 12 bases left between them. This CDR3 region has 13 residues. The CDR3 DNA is TGCAGTGCCTCCCCCGGGGGCAAAAACATTCAGTACTTC. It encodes CSASPGGKNIQYF.

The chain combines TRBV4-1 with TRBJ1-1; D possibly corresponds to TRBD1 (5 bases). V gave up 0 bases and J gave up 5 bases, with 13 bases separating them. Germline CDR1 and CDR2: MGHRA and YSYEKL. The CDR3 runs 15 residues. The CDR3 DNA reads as TGCGCCAGCAGCCAAGAATGGGGAGGGGAAACTGAAGCTTTCTTT. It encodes CASSQEWGGETEAFF.

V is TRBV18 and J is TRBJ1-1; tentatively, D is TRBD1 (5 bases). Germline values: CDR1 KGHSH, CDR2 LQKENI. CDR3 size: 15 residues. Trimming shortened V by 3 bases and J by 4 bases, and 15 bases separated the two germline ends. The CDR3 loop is CASSPPQAGFTEAFF. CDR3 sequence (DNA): TGTGCCAGCTCACCGCCACAAGCAGGGTTCACTGAAGCTTTCTTT.

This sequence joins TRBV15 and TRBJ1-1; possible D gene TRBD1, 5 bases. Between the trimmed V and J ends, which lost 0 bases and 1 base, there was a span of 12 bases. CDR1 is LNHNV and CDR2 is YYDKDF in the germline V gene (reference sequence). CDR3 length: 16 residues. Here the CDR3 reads CATSRDEEGSNTEAFF. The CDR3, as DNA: TGTGCCACCAGCAGAGATGAGGAGGGGTCGAACACTGAAGCTTTCTTT.

The CDR3 spells CASSLGDGNQPQHF. For the CDR3, the DNA is TGTGCCAGCAGCTTGGGGGACGGCAATCAGCCCCAGCATTTT. The chain uses TRBV5-6 and TRBJ1-5, with D maybe TRBD1 (5 bases). Trimming shortened V by 0 bases and J by 2 bases, and 6 bases separated the two germline ends. The length of the CDR3 is 14 residues. Germline V gene data show CDR1 as SGHDT and CDR2 as YYEEEE.